This is a list of T cell receptor beta chains from one sample in a study of blood T cells in healthy people across ages. TCRdb used MiXCR to reprocess the 5' RACE reads, holding one entry per CDR3 protein. Of approximately 1.5 million distinct CDR3 sequences listed, 30% to 40% are singletons. The sample taken for sequencing was blood. Every receptor here comes from a woman in her twenties or thirties in good health. CDR3s include the opening cysteine and the closing phenylalanine or tryptophan. The D gene is left open where the match is weak. The size field is filled for only some rows; it gives once, few, many or a size class.

size: few; V: TRBV28; J: TRBJ2-3; D: .; DNA: TGTGCCAGCAGTTTGGCTTTTTTCACAGATACGCAGTATTTT; CDR3: CASSLAFFTDTQYF
size: .; V: TRBV7-9; J: TRBJ1-6; D: .; DNA: TGTGCCAGCACCGAGCTGGGTTCTGATTCACCCCTCCACTTT; CDR3: CASTELGSDSPLHF
size: few; V: TRBV20-1; J: TRBJ1-2; D: .; DNA: TGCAGTGCCGCCCTCGAGGCCCTACTCTCTAACTATGGCTACACCTTC; CDR3: CSAALEALLSNYGYTF
size: .; V: TRBV7-3; J: TRBJ2-1; D: TRBD2; DNA: TGTGCCAGCAGCCCAGGGCTAGCGGGACGCCCCAGCCATGAGCAGTTCTTC; CDR3: CASSPGLAGRPSHEQFF
size: few; V: TRBV5-1; J: TRBJ2-7; D: TRBD2; DNA: TGCGCCAGCAGCTTGTCCCGTCTAGCGGGAGGGCCCGAGCAGTACTTC; CDR3: CASSLSRLAGGPEQYF
size: .; V: TRBV5-1; J: TRBJ2-7; D: .; DNA: TGCGCCAGCAGCCCCTCAAATCAGGGGCCCTACGAGCAGTACTTC; CDR3: CASSPSNQGPYEQYF
size: .; V: TRBV30; J: TRBJ1-2; D: .; DNA: TGTGCCTGGAGTGTACAGGCTGGGGGTGGCTACACCTTC; CDR3: CAWSVQAGGGYTF
size: .; V: TRBV20-1; J: TRBJ1-5; D: .; DNA: TGCAGTGCTAGAGATCGACAGAGCAATCAGCCCCAGCATTTT; CDR3: CSARDRQSNQPQHF
size: .; V: TRBV20-1; J: TRBJ2-1; D: TRBD2; DNA: TGCAGTGCACCGCGGGACTACTACTCCGAGCAGTTCTTC; CDR3: CSAPRDYYSEQFF
size: .; V: TRBV4-1; J: TRBJ2-7; D: .; DNA: TGCGCCAGCAGCCGGATTATCGGGTACGAGCAGTACTTC; CDR3: CASSRIIGYEQYF
size: .; V: TRBV20-1; J: TRBJ2-7; D: TRBD2; DNA: TGCAGTGCTAGGGGAGTTCCCGGGGGGGGAGTTATCTACGAGCAGTACTTC; CDR3: CSARGVPGGGVIYEQYF
size: .; V: TRBV29-1; J: TRBJ2-1; D: .; DNA: TGCAGCGTTGAAGAGGGGACGGGGAATGAGCAGTTCTTC; CDR3: CSVEEGTGNEQFF
size: few; V: TRBV6-6; J: TRBJ1-2; D: TRBD1; DNA: TGTGCCAGCAGTCAGGGGGATTACTATGGCTACACCTTC; CDR3: CASSQGDYYGYTF